The clone carrying this T cell receptor (beta chain) was seen more than once but under ten times. The data belong to a study of shared clonotypes between healthy human individuals. V lost 5 bases, J lost 3 bases, and 10 bases lay in between. This CDR3 region has 14 residues. The V gene's germline CDR1 is MDHEN and CDR2 SYDVKM. Assay: immunoSEQ multiplex PCR; the TCRdb copy retains only in-frame clones and omits some. The table includes 730,000 or so clones, roughly 70% detected once. The sequence was collected from a woman between 25 and 40 years old in good health. V and J are TRBV28 and TRBJ2-2, with D maybe TRBD1 (6 bases). The sample consisted of memory CD4+ T cells sorted from blood. This sample's subset: CD45RA-negative fraction. The CDR3 here is CASSPRGYTGELFF. The CDR3 nucleotides are TGTGCCAGCAGTCCAAGGGGGTACACCGGGGAGCTGTTTTTT.